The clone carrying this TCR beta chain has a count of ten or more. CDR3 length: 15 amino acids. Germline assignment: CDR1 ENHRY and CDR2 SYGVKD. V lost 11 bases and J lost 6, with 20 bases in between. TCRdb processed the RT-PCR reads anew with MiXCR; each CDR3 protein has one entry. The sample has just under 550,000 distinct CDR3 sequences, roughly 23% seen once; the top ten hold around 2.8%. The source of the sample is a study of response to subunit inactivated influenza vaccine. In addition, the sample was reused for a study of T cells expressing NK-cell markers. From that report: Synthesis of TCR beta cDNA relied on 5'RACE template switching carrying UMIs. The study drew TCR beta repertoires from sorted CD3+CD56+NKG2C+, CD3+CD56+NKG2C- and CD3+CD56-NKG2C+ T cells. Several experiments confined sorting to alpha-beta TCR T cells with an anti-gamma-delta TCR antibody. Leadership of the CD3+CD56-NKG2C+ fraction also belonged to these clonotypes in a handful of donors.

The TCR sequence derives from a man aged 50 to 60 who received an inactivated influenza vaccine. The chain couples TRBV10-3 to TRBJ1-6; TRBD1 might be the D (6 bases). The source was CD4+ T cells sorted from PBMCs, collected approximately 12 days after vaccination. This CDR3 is CAASPQGNINSPLHF. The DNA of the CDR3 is TGTGCCGCCAGTCCACAGGGAAACATTAATTCACCCCTCCACTTT.